The clone carrying this T cell receptor beta chain was picked up a small number of times. Antigen: not known. The germline V and J ends were trimmed by 4 bases and 4 bases, with 21 bases remaining between them. CDR3 size: 17 residues. Germline V CDR1 and CDR2: SGHRS, YFSETQ. The diagnostic basis comprised clinical symptoms, serum thyroxine and TRAb, thyroid ultrasound and orbital computed tomography. Isolation of PBMCs was performed on about 10 ml fresh peripheral blood. These data are taken from a study of T cells in Graves' hyperthyroidism and ophthalmopathy. Study-level information: It was at initial diagnosis, before any treatment, that peripheral blood was collected. Study-wide results and caveats: Blood also carried most thyroid clonotypes expanded above 0.001.

RNA transcripts served as the template for amplifying TCR beta CDR3 regions. An initial round of RT-PCR targeting the TCR CDR3 relied on the HTBI primer set. TCRdb called the multiplex PCR reads again in MiXCR, with one record for every CDR3 protein. Of 600,000 to 800,000 distinct CDR3 sequences listed, approximately 36% are singletons. The material sequenced was blood. This sequence originates from a woman aged 40-49 years with Graves' hyperthyroidism. The chain has TRBV5-1 and TRBJ1-3; D possibly corresponds to TRBD1 (5 bases). The CDR3 here is CASSPSGLTRVGNTIYF. The CDR3 bases are TGCGCCAGCAGCCCATCAGGGTTAACGAGGGTAGGAAACACCATATATTTT.